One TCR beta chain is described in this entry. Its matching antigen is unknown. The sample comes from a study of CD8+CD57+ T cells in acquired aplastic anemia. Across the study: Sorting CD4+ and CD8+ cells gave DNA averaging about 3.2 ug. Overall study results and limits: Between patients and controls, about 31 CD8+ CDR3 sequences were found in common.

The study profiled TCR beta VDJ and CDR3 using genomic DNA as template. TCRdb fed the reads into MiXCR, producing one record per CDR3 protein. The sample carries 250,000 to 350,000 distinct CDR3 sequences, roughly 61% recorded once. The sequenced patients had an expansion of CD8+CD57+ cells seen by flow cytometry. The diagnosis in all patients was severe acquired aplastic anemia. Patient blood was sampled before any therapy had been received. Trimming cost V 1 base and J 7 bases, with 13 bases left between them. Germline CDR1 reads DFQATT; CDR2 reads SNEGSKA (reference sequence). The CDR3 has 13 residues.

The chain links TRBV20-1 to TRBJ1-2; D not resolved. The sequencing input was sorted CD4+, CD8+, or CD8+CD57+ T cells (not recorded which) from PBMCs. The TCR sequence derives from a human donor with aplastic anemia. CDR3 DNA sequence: TGCAGTGCTAGAGGAACTGAGCCCCTTGGCTACACCTTC. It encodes CSARGTEPLGYTF.